This T cell receptor beta chain is from a study of regulatory T cells in long-lasting Graves disease. Study summary: Newly diagnosed Graves' patients had taken antithyroid drugs under 3 months. Study-level results: Repertoires from persistent disease leaned toward TRBV28, TRBJ1-2 and TRBJ2-5. The number of shared public clonotypes was higher in persistent patients (2,741) than new patients (966).

For TCR beta, libraries came from iRepertoire HTBI primers and Arm-PCR of CDR3 regions. TCRdb re-called the multiplex PCR reads through MiXCR, storing one row per CDR3 protein. This sample carries some 250,000 distinct CDR3 sequences, approximately 16% of them seen once, and the ten largest clones take roughly a fifth. The time point is: newly diagnosed GD, antithyroid drugs for less than 3 months. PBMC-extracted RNA yielded the TCR library. The CDR3 is 18 amino acids. Germline-derived CDR1 and CDR2 are MGHRA and YSYEKL. V was shortened by 2 bases and J by 8 bases, with 24 bases between the two germline ends. This clonotype was seen repeatedly, ten times or more. The antigen remains undetermined.

The sequence was collected from a female donor with Graves disease. V usage is TRBV4-1 and J usage is TRBJ1-4; D possibly corresponds to TRBD1 (6 bases). The specimen was peripheral blood mononuclear cells (PBMCs), collected at new diagnosis, from a patient treated with antithyroid drugs. CDR3 amino acids: CASSQRLSTRGVQEKLFF. CDR3 bases: TGCGCCAGCAGCCAAAGGCTCAGTACGAGGGGGGTGCAAGAAAAACTGTTTTTT.